This T cell receptor beta chain stems from a study of response to subunit inactivated influenza vaccine. Using its own MiXCR run on the RT-PCR reads, TCRdb lists one record per CDR3 protein. Here the sample spans under 800,000 distinct CDR3 sequences, approximately 15% being singletons. General study points: There was a suggestion from the authors that each seasonal influenza vaccination recruits few new T cells.

This CDR3 contains 14 residues. Trimming cost V 0 bases and J 5 bases, with 9 bases left between them. Points on this clonotype: Antigen unknown.

This sequence joins TRBV12-3 or TRBV12-4 and TRBJ2-3; a weak D match, TRBD2 (6 bases). This TCR was sampled from a man aged 45 to 65 who received an inactivated influenza vaccine. The input for sequencing was PBMCs from blood, taken 14 days before vaccination. The CDR3 DNA is TGTGCCAGCAGTTTAGCGGGGGGTGTAGATACGCAGTATTTT. This gives the protein CASSLAGGVDTQYF.